This T cell receptor (beta chain) comes out of a study of Ad26.COV2.S vaccination and SARS-CoV-2 variants. The study's findings and limits: Measures of TCR breadth and depth may have fallen short of total T cell responses. People who got the vaccine had more spike-specific TCR breadth than people who got placebo.

Details on this clone: Its antigen remains unidentified.

The protocol was immunoSEQ multiplex PCR, while the TCRdb copy is restricted to in-frame clones and leaves out a portion. Of more than 400,000 clones detected, around 92% appear once; the ten largest clones hold approximately 1.6%. The treatment was: approximately 18 received Ad26.COV2.S at low or high dose, single or two shots; roughly five received placebo; per-sample allocation not given. Repertoires come from day 63 after the first vaccine or placebo injection. Ad26.COV2.S expressed prefusion-stabilized spike from the original Wuhan strain. The TCR comes from a person aged 18 to 59 who received the Ad26.COV2.S COVID-19 vaccine or a placebo. The input for sequencing was peripheral blood, taken in a trial of Ad26.COV2.S vaccine versus placebo.

CDR3 sequence (DNA): TGTGCCAGTAGTCCAGGTGGGGGACACTACACAGATACGCAGTATTTT. This codes for CASSPGGGHYTDTQYF. The genes are TRBV19 and TRBJ2-3; TRBD1 might be the D (6 bases). Germline loops: CDR1 LNHDA, CDR2 SQIVND (reference sequence). The CDR3 consists of 16 residues. Trimming shortened V by 5 bases and J by 2 bases, and 17 bases separated the two germline ends.